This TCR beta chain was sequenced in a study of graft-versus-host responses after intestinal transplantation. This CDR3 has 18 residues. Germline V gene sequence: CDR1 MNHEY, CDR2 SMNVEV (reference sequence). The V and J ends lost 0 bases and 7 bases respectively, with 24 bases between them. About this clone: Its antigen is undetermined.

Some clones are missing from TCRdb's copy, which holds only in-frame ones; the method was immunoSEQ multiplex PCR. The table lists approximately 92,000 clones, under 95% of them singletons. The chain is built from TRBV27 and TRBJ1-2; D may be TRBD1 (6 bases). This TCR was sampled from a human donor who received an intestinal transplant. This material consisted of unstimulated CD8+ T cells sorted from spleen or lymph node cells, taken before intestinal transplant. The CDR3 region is CASSLSNPTGSKLGGYTF. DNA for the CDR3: TGTGCCAGCAGTTTATCGAACCCGACAGGAAGTAAGCTAGGTGGCTACACCTTC.